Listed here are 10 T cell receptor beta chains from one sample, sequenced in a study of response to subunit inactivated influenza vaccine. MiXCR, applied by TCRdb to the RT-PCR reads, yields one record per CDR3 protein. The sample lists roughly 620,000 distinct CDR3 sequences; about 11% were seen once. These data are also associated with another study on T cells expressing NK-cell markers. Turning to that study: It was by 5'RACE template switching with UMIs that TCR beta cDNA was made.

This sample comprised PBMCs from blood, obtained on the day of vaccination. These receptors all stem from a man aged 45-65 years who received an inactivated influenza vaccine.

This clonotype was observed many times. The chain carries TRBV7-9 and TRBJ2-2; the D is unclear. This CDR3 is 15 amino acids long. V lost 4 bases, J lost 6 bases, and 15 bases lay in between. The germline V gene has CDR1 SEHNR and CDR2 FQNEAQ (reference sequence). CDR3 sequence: CASSSPLTSSGELFF. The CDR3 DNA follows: TGTGCCAGCAGCTCACCATTAACATCGTCCGGGGAGCTGTTTTTT.

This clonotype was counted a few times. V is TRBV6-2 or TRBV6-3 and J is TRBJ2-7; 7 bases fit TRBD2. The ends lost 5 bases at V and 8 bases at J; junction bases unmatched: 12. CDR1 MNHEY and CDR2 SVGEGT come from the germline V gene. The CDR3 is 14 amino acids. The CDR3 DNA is TGTGCCAGCAGTCTCGGGGACTATCCTCGGAAGCAGTACTTC. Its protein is CASSLGDYPRKQYF.

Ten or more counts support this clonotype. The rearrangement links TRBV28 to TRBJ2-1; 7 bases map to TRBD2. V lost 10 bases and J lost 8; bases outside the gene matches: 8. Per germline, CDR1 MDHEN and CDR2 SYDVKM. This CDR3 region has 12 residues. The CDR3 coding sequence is TGTGCCACCACCGGGAGGCACGATGAGCAGTTCTTC. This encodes CATTGRHDEQFF.

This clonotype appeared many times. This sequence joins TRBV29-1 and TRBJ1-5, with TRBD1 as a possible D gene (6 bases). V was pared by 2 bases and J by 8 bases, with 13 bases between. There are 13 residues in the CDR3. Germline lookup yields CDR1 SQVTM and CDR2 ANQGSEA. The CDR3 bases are TGCAGCGTTGAATTTGGGGCAGGGGAGCCCCAGCATTTT. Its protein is CSVEFGAGEPQHF.

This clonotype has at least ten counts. The CDR3 DNA follows: TGTGCCAGCAGTTACCCCGGGACTAGCGGGTACTCCTACAATGAGCAGTTCTTC. As protein: CASSYPGTSGYSYNEQFF. J is TRBJ2-1 and V is TRBV6-2 or TRBV6-3, with TRBD2 identical over 12 bases. Germline loops: CDR1 MNHEY, CDR2 SVGEGT. J gave up 0 bases and V 2 bases, and 5 bases lay outside the gene matches. The CDR3 is made up of 18 amino acids.

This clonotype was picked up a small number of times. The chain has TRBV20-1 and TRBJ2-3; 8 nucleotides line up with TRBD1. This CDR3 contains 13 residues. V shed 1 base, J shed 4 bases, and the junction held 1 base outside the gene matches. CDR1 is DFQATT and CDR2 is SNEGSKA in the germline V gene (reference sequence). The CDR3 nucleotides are TGCAGTGCTAGAGGGACAGGGCCAGATACGCAGTATTTT. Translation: CSARGTGPDTQYF.

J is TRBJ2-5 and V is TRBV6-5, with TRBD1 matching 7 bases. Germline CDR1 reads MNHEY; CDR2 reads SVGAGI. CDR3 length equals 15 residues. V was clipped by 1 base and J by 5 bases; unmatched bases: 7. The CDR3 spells CASSYYRGKRETQYF. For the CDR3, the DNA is TGTGCCAGCAGTTACTACAGGGGAAAGCGGGAGACCCAGTACTTC.

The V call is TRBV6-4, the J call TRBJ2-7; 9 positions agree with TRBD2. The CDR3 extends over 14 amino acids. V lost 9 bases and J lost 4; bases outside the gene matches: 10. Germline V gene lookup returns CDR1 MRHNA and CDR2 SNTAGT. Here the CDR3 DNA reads TGTGCCAGAAAGATAGCGGGAGTCGCTTACGAGCAGTACTTC. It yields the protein CARKIAGVAYEQYF.

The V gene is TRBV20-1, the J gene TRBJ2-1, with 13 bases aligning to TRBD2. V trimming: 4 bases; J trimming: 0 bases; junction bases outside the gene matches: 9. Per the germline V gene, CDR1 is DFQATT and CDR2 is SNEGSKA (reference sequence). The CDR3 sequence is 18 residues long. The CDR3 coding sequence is TGCAGTGCTAAACCGGGACTAGCGGGACGGGGCTCCTACAATGAGCAGTTCTTC. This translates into CSAKPGLAGRGSYNEQFF.

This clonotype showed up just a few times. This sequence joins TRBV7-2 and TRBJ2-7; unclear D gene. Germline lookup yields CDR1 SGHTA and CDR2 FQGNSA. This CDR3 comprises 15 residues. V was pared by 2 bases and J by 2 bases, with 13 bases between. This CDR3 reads CASSLFETRAYEQYF. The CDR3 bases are TGTGCCAGCAGCTTATTTGAGACACGCGCCTACGAGCAGTACTTC.